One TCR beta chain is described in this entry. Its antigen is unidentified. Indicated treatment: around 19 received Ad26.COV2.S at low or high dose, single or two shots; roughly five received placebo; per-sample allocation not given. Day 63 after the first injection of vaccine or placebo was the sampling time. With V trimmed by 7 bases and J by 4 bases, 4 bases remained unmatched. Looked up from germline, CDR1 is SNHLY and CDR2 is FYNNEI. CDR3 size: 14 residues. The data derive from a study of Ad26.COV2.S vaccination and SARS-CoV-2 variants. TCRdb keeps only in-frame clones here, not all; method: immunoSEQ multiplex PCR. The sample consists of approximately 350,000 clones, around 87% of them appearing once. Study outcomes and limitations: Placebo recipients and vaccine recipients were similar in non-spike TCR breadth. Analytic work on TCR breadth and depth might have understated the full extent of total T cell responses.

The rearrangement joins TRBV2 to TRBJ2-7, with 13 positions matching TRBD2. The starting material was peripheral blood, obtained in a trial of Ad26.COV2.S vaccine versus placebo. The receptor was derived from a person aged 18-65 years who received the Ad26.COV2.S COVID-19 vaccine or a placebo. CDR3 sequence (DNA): TGTGCCAGCAAAACTAGCGGGGGGGTATACGAGCAGTACTTC. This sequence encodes CASKTSGGVYEQYF. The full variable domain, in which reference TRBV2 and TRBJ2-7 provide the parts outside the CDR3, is EPEVTQTPSHQVTQMGQEVILRCVPISNHLYFYWYRQILGQKVEFLVSFYNNEISEKSEIFDDQFSVERPDGSNFTLKIRSTKLEDSAMYFCASKTSGGVYEQYFGPGTRLTVT.